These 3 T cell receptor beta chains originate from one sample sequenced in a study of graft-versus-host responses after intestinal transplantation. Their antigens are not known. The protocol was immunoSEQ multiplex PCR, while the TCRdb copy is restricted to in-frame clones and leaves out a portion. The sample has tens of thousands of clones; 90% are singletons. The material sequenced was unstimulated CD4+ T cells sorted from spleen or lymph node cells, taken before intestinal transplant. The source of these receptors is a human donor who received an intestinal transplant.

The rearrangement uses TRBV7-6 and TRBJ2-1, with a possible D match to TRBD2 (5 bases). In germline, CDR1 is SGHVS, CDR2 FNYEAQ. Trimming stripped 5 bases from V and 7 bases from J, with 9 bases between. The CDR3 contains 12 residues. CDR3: CASSPPGNEQFF. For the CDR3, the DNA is TGTGCCAGCAGCCCCCCGGGAAATGAGCAGTTCTTC.

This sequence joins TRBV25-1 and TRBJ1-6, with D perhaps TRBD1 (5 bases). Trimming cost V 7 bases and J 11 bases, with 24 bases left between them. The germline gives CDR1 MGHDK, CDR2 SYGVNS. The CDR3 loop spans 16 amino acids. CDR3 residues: CASTISGGGTNPPLHF. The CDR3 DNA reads TGTGCCAGCACAATATCGGGGGGGGGTACTAACCCACCCCTCCACTTT.

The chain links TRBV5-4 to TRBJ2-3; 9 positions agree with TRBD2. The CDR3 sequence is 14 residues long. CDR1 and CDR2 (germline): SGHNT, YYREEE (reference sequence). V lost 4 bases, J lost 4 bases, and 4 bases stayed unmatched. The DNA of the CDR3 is TGTGCCAGCAGCCGCGGGGGGGCCTCAGATACGCAGTATTTT. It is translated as CASSRGGASDTQYF.